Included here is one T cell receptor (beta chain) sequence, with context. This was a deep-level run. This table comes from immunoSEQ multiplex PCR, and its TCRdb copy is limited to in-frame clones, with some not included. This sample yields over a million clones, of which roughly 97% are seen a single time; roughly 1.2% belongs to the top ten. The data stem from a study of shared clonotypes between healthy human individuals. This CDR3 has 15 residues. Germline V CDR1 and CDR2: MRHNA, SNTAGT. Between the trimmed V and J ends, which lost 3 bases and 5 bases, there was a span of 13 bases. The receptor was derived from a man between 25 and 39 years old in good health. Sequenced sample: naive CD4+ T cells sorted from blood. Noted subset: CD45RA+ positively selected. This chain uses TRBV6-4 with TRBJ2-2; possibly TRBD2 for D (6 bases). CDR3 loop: CASSEEGSGTGELFF. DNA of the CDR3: TGTGCCAGCAGTGAGGAGGGCTCGGGAACCGGGGAGCTGTTTTTT.